This T cell receptor (beta chain) comes out of a study of tumor-infiltrating lymphocytes in primary liver carcinoma. Study-wide context: Through surgical resection, the patients' primary liver carcinoma was treated. Yields of productive TCRbeta reads ranged from roughly 3.65 to 7.13 million per sample and were similar across tissue types.

A primer matching the constant region was used to make TCR beta cDNA from approximately 0.55 ug of total RNA. Slightly modified ARM-PCR, run as three nested multiplex PCR rounds, produced the TCR beta libraries. With TRBV1-TRBV30 forward primers and a C-beta reverse primer, the first two PCR rounds were run for about 10 cycles each. TCRdb used MiXCR to reprocess the multiplex PCR reads, holding one entry per CDR3 protein. This table holds around 210,000 distinct CDR3 sequences, 65% found once. They got blood RNA out of unsorted whole blood and also pulled out germline DNA. With 5 bases removed from V and 0 bases from J, the gap between germline ends came to 13 bases. Germline assignment: CDR1 SGHAT and CDR2 FQNNGV. The CDR3 loop spans 16 amino acids.

This receptor was identified in a woman between 55 and 75 years old with primary liver carcinoma and hepatitis B virus infection. Material for sequencing was peripheral blood. The chain is built from TRBV11-2 and TRBJ1-4; D uncertain. The chain's CDR3 is CASSANMGPTNEKLFF. CDR3 DNA: TGTGCCAGCAGCGCAAACATGGGCCCAACTAATGAAAAACTGTTTTTT.